The source of this TCR beta chain is a study of Ad26.COV2.S vaccination and SARS-CoV-2 variants. Clones were sequenced by immunoSEQ multiplex PCR, and TCRdb holds only the in-frame ones, with some missing. The table has 85,000 to 95,000 clones, 82% seen once. The CDR3 spans 15 residues. With 1 base removed from V and 7 bases from J, the gap between germline ends came to 18 bases. The germline V gene encodes CDR1 SGDLS and CDR2 YYNGEE. The sequences come from peripheral blood, collected after recovery from COVID-19. The sequence was collected from a human donor who had recovered from COVID-19. The chain is built from TRBV9 and TRBJ2-7, with D hard to call. CDR3 sequence reads: CASSVSRVPLGEQYF. Here the CDR3 DNA reads TGTGCCAGCAGCGTATCCCGGGTCCCACTTGGGGAGCAGTACTTC. Based on the CDR3 plus reference TRBV9 and TRBJ2-7, the full variable domain is DSGVTQTPKHLITATGQRVTLRCSPRSGDLSVYWYQQSLDQGLQFLIQYYNGEERAKGNILERFSAQQFPDLHSELNLSSLELGDSALYFCASSVSRVPLGEQYFGPGTRLTVT.